This T cell receptor (beta chain) was profiled in a study of T-cell reconstitution after alpha-beta-depleted transplantation in children. Study conclusions and caveats: A year had passed since transplant, and T-cell counts and diversity by then came mostly from newly produced T cells.

Ten or more counts support this clonotype. The antigen is undetermined. Unique molecular identifiers were incorporated into the prepared TCRbeta library. In TCRdb, the PCR reads were re-called with MiXCR into one record per CDR3 protein. The sample records roughly 300,000 distinct CDR3 sequences, 11% being singletons. This TCR derives from a male patient aged 2-15 years who had a stem cell transplant for chronic granulomatous disease, so the T cells may come from the graft donor. The starting material was peripheral blood, obtained 180 days after TCRalphabeta/CD19-depleted stem cell transplant.

The CDR3 is CASSGSGFPNIQYF. DNA of the CDR3: TGTGCCAGCAGCGGGTCGGGGTTTCCAAACATTCAGTACTTC. V and J are TRBV21-1 and TRBJ2-4. TRBV21-1 is a pseudogene. This CDR3 is built from 14 residues.